The rows below give T cell receptor beta chains drawn from one sample of a study of early T cells in non-severe SARS-CoV-2 infection. TCRdb recomputed calls from the 5' RACE reads with MiXCR, one row per CDR3 protein. This sample has about 92,000 distinct CDR3 sequences, with roughly 14% found just once. What was sequenced was whole blood. These receptors were collected from an adult who was a healthcare worker with PCR-confirmed SARS-CoV-2 infection or an uninfected control (not recorded which). CDR3s include the opening cysteine and the closing phenylalanine or tryptophan. The order of the fields is CDR3 length, D gene, V gene, clone size, J gene, CDR3 DNA, CDR3 protein. The D gene is left open where the match is weak. Size tells how often a clone was seen (once, few, many) or the class of an expanded clone, and some rows leave it out.

14	TRBD1	TRBV7-2	few	TRBJ1-2	TGTGCCAGCAGCCCCCGGACAGGCGGTCGTGGCTACACCTTC	CASSPRTGGRGYTF
15	TRBD1	TRBV9	-	TRBJ2-2	TGTGCCAGCAGCGTAGTAGGGGGCGACACCGGGGAGCTGTTTTTT	CASSVVGGDTGELFF
13	TRBD1	TRBV7-2	-	TRBJ2-5	TGTGCCAGCAGCTCTGGGACAGCAGAGACCCAGTACTTC	CASSSGTAETQYF
14	TRBD2	TRBV4-1	few	TRBJ2-3	TGCGCCAGCAGACTAGCGTTAGGGACAGATACGCAGTATTTT	CASRLALGTDTQYF
17	-	TRBV7-9	many	TRBJ2-1	TGTGCCAGCAGCTTAGTATTAGCGCGAGAAGGAAGCAATGAGCAGTTCTTC	CASSLVLAREGSNEQFF
15	TRBD2	TRBV20-1	few	TRBJ2-3	TGCAGTGCTAGGGGTGAAAGCGGGAAGACAGATACGCAGTATTTT	CSARGESGKTDTQYF
15	-	TRBV7-8	-	TRBJ1-1	TGTGCCAGCAGCTCCAAGGGCCGGAGGAACACTGAAGCTTTCTTT	CASSSKGRRNTEAFF
18	-	TRBV4-1	-	TRBJ2-7	TGCGCCAGCAGCCCTAATACAGGGTTTACTTCCAGCTCCTACGAGCAGTACTTC	CASSPNTGFTSSSYEQYF
14	-	TRBV7-6	-	TRBJ2-7	TGTGCCAGCAGCTTCTCCGGGACAACCCTCGAGCAGTACTTC	CASSFSGTTLEQYF
15	TRBD1	TRBV13	few	TRBJ2-5	TGTGCCAGCAGCCCGGGACAGTACGTCCAAGAGACCCAGTACTTC	CASSPGQYVQETQYF
16	TRBD1	TRBV18	-	TRBJ1-3	TGTGCCAGCTCGTCAAGGGACAGCCTCTCTGGAAACACCATATATTTT	CASSSRDSLSGNTIYF
13	-	TRBV19	-	TRBJ1-2	TGTGCCACCTCGGGGGTGAGGAACTATGGCTACACCTTC	CATSGVRNYGYTF
16	TRBD1	TRBV4-1	-	TRBJ2-5	TGCGCCAGCACCAGAGAAGGGACAGGGGGTTACGAGACCCAGTACTTC	CASTREGTGGYETQYF
15	TRBD1	TRBV29-1	many	TRBJ2-2	TGCAGCGCCAAACGGGGGACAGGAGCCACCGGGGAGCTGTTTTTT	CSAKRGTGATGELFF